In this sample, the clone carrying this TCR beta chain turned up once. This record belongs to a study of blood T cell repertoires in COVID-19. Overall study context: Sites in the United States, Italy and Spain provided acute and convalescent COVID-19 samples. In each case, the material was cDNA or gDNA derived from T cells, B-cell-depleted T cells, or PBMCs.

In the authors' workflow: It was from reference gene primer amplification that nucleated cell counts were estimated. The table came from immunoSEQ multiplex PCR; TCRdb's copy has only in-frame clones and leaves some out. D and trimming come from the DNA, and the V and J calls and clone size come from that table. The sample holds about 220,000 clones, about 86% seen once. Germline V gene lookup returns CDR1 SGHVS and CDR2 FQNEAQ. J was trimmed by 0 bases and V by 1 base; bases with no gene match: 4. This CDR3 is 16 amino acids long. Sequencing was performed on peripheral blood. The clonotype comes from a woman in her fifties or sixties with acute or convalescent COVID-19. The V gene is TRBV7-8, the J gene TRBJ2-3; 7 bases match TRBD2. The CDR3 reads CASSLGWRGSTDTQYF. CDR3 DNA: TGTGCCAGCAGCTTAGGTTGGCGGGGGAGCACAGATACGCAGTATTTT.